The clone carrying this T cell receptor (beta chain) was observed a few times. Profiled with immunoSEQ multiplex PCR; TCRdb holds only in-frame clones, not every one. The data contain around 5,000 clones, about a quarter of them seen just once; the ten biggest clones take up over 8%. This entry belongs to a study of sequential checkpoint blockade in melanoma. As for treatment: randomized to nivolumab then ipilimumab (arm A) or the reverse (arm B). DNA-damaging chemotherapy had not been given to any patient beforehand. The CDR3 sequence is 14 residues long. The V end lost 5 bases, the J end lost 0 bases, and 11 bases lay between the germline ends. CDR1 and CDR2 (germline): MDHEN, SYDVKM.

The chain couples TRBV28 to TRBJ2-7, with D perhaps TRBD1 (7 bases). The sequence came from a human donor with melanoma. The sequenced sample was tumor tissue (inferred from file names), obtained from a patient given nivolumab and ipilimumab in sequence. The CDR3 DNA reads TGTGCCAGCAGTCCCCAGGGGGGCTCCTACGAGCAGTACTTC. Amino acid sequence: CASSPQGGSYEQYF.